This TCR beta chain was sequenced during a study of T cell repertoires in cytomegalovirus infection. Study results and caveats: Cumulative frequency of public TCR beta families picked out carriers of CMV plus the relevant HLA.

V lost 1 base to trimming and J lost 4 bases, with 13 bases between them. Germline CDR1 is SGHTA and CDR2 is FQGNSA. CDR3 length: 15 residues. TCRdb re-analysed the reads in MiXCR, keeping a single row per CDR3 protein. The sample lists 200,000 to 250,000 distinct CDR3 sequences, over 20% seen once, with around a sixth in the top ten. This clonotype was found many times. The antigen remains undetermined. The specimen was CD8+ T cells from PBMCs. The sequence came from a human donor in good health (CMV status not recorded). Some clones in this sample may be carry-over from other donors' samples. The rearrangement joins TRBV7-2 to TRBJ1-1, with D unclear. The CDR3 coding sequence is TGTGCCAGCAGCTTAGGTGCCGGGCCCGGCACTGAAGCTTTCTTT. Amino acid sequence: CASSLGAGPGTEAFF. Supplemented by reference TRBV7-2 and TRBJ1-1, the full variable domain reads GAGVSQSPSNKVTEKGKDVELRCDPISGHTALYWYRQSLGQGLEFLIYFQGNSAPDKSGLPSDRFSAERTGGSVSTLTIQRTQQEDSAVYLCASSLGAGPGTEAFFGQGTRLTVV.